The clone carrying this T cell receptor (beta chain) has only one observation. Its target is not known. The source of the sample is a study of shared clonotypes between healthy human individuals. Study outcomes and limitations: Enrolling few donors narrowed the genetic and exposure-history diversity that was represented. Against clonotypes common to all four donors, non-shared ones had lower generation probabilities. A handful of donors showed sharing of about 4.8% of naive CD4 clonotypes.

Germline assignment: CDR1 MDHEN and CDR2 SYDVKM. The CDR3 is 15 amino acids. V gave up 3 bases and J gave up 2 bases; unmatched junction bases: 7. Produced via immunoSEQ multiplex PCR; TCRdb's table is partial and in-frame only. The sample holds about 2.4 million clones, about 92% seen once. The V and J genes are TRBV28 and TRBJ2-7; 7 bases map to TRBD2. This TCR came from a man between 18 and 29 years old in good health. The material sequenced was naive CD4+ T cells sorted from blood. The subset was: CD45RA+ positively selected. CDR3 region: CASSLFASGTYEQYF. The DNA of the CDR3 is TGTGCCAGCAGTTTGTTCGCTAGCGGAACCTACGAGCAGTACTTC.